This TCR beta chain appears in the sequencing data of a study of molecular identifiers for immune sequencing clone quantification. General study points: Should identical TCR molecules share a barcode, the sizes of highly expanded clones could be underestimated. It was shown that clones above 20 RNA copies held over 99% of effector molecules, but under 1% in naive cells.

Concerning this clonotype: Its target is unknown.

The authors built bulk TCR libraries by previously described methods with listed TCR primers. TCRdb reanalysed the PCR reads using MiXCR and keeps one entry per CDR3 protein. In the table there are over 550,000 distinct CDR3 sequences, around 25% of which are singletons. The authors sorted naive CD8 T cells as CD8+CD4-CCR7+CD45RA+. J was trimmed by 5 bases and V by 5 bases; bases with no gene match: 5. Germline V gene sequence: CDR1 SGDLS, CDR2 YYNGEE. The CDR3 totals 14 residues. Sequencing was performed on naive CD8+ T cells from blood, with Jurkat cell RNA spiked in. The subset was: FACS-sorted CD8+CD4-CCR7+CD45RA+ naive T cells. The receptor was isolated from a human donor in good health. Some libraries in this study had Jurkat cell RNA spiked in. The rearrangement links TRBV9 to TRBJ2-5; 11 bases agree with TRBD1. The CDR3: CASSRTGGDETQYF. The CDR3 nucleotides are TGTGCCAGCAGTCGGACAGGGGGCGATGAGACCCAGTACTTC. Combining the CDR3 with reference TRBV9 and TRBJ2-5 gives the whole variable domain DSGVTQTPKHLITATGQRVTLRCSPRSGDLSVYWYQQSLDQGLQFLIQYYNGEERAKGNILERFSAQQFPDLHSELNLSSLELGDSALYFCASSRTGGDETQYFGPGTRLLVL.